These T cell receptor beta chains were read from a single sample in a study of blood T cell repertoires in COVID-19. Produced via immunoSEQ multiplex PCR; TCRdb's table is partial and in-frame only. This table has about 93,000 clones, around four fifths appearing once. Sequenced: peripheral blood. These receptors were obtained from a human donor in a cohort sampled during active COVID-19. Both conserved end residues are part of each CDR3. D genes are given only for firm matches. Clone size, where shown, is once, few, many, or a class for clones that have expanded.

V	J	D	size	DNA	CDR3
TRBV4-2	TRBJ2-3	TRBD2	.	TGTGCCAGCAGCCAGGAACCGGGACTAGCGGGAGGGGCACAAAATACGCAGTATTTT	CASSQEPGLAGGAQNTQYF
TRBV6-2/TRBV6-3	TRBJ1-6	.	.	TGTGCCAGCAGACCTACGGAGGGGTATTCACCCCTCCACTTT	CASRPTEGYSPLHF
TRBV11-3	TRBJ2-2	TRBD1	.	TGTGCCAGCAGCTCCACCTATCCCGGGACAGGGACTAACACCGGGGAGCTGTTTTTT	CASSSTYPGTGTNTGELFF
TRBV28	TRBJ1-4	.	.	TGTGCCAGCAGCCCCAGAAGATCGTCTAATGAAAAACTGTTTTTT	CASSPRRSSNEKLFF
TRBV19	TRBJ1-4	.	.	TGTGCCAGTAAAAGAGGGCAGCTTAATGAAAAACTGTTTTTT	CASKRGQLNEKLFF
TRBV7-8	TRBJ2-3	.	.	TGTGCCAGCAGCTTAGCTAGGGGAGGTAGCACAGATACGCAGTATTTT	CASSLARGGSTDTQYF
TRBV5-5	TRBJ1-5	.	.	TGTGCCAGCAGCTCCAGAGAGGGTTGGTATCAGCCCCAGCATTTT	CASSSREGWYQPQHF
TRBV2	TRBJ1-6	TRBD1	.	TGTGCCAGCAGTGTGGGGCAGGGGGGTAATTCACCCCTCCACTTT	CASSVGQGGNSPLHF
TRBV6-6	TRBJ1-5	.	.	TGTGCCAGCAAACAAACGCCGGGGATTCGCAATCAGCCCCAGCATTTT	CASKQTPGIRNQPQHF
TRBV5-6	TRBJ1-1	TRBD1	.	TGTGCCAGCAGCTTAACAGGGGATCTTAACACTGAAGCTTTCTTT	CASSLTGDLNTEAFF
TRBV7-6	TRBJ2-6	TRBD1	once	TGTGCCAGCAGCTACACAGGGGCTAGTGGGGCCAACGTCCTGACTTTC	CASSYTGASGANVLTF
TRBV7-2	TRBJ2-2	.	once	TGTGCCAGCAGCTTAGGCCAGTGGGCGGGGGAGCTGTTTTTT	CASSLGQWAGELFF
TRBV7-8	TRBJ2-7	.	.	TGTGCCAGCAGCTTAGCCGGGGGTGGAGGCTACGAGCAGTACTTC	CASSLAGGGGYEQYF
TRBV30	TRBJ2-7	TRBD2	many	TGTGCCTGGAGTGCCAAGGGACTAGCGGGGGGCGAGCAGTACTTC	CAWSAKGLAGGEQYF
TRBV7-9	TRBJ1-6	.	.	TGTGCCAGCAGCTTAGTCAGGGTTTATGGGAATTCACCCCTCCACTTT	CASSLVRVYGNSPLHF
TRBV19	TRBJ1-3	.	.	TGTGCCAGTAGTAAGGCTGCGGCTGGAAACACCATATATTTT	CASSKAAAGNTIYF
TRBV5-1	TRBJ2-3	.	.	TGCGCCAGCAGCTTGGGGGGCCCTAGCACAGATACGCAGTATTTT	CASSLGGPSTDTQYF
TRBV27	TRBJ2-2	TRBD1	.	TGTGCCAGCACAAAGGGGGCGCGCACCGGGGAGCTGTTTTTT	CASTKGARTGELFF
TRBV11-3	TRBJ2-7	.	.	TGTGCCAGCAGCTGGATTGACACCAGCTCCTACGAGCAGTACTTC	CASSWIDTSSYEQYF
TRBV27	TRBJ2-7	.	.	TGTGCCAGCAGTTTAGCGGCAGGGCAAGCCTACGAGCAGTACTTC	CASSLAAGQAYEQYF
TRBV9	TRBJ2-3	TRBD2	.	TGTGCCAGCAGCGTAGCTAGCGGGGGGGCAGCCAGCACAGATACGCAGTATTTT	CASSVASGGAASTDTQYF
TRBV28	TRBJ2-1	TRBD2	.	TGTGCCAGCAGGACTAGCGGGGGTCGGGGAGGTGAGCAGTTCTTC	CASRTSGGRGGEQFF
TRBV2	TRBJ2-7	.	few	TGTGCCAGCAGTCAACAGGGAGGGACGGTGCAGTACTTC	CASSQQGGTVQYF
TRBV5-1	TRBJ2-6	.	.	TGCGCCAGCAGCCCACGAGATAGACAGTTAAACTCTGGGGCCAACGTCCTGACTTTC	CASSPRDRQLNSGANVLTF
TRBV7-2	TRBJ1-2	.	.	TGTGCCAGCAGCTTAGTTCAGGGTATGAATGGCTACACCTTC	CASSLVQGMNGYTF
TRBV10-3	TRBJ1-1	.	.	TGTGCCATCAGTGACCCGGGACTAACGGTAACTGAAGCTTTCTTT	CAISDPGLTVTEAFF
TRBV18	TRBJ2-2	TRBD2	few	TGTGCCAGCTCACACAGGACTAGCGGGGGCACCGGGGAGCTGTTTTTT	CASSHRTSGGTGELFF
TRBV10-3	TRBJ2-2	TRBD1	once	TGTGCCATCAGTTACGGACAGGGGGGGTCCGGGGAGCTGTTTTTT	CAISYGQGGSGELFF
TRBV5-1	TRBJ2-1	.	.	TGCGCCAGCAGCCGTGACGGGGGTGCCTACAATGAGCAGTTCTTC	CASSRDGGAYNEQFF
TRBV6-5	TRBJ2-5	.	.	TGTGCCAGCAGTTACTCGAGGGTTGTGACCCAGTACTTC	CASSYSRVVTQYF
TRBV2	TRBJ2-3	TRBD2	.	TGTGCCAGCAGGCGACTAGCGGGGGGGCCGGGCACAGATACGCAGTATTTT	CASRRLAGGPGTDTQYF
TRBV12-2	TRBJ2-7	.	.	TGTGCAAGTCGCTTACGTGCGGGGAGCTCCTACGAGCAGTACTTC	CASRLRAGSSYEQYF
TRBV5-1	TRBJ2-2	TRBD1	.	TGCGCCAGCAGCGAGGGACAGGGGGTTGCCGGGGAGCTGTTTTTT	CASSEGQGVAGELFF
TRBV28	TRBJ1-5	.	.	TGTGCCAGCAGTTTATCGGAGGGGCCTGGGCAGCCCCAGCATTTT	CASSLSEGPGQPQHF
TRBV6-1	TRBJ1-2	TRBD1	.	TGTGCCAGCAGTGCCTCCAAGGCAGGACAGGGAGCTTTCTATGGCTACACCTTC	CASSASKAGQGAFYGYTF
TRBV19	TRBJ2-1	TRBD2	.	TGTGCCAGTAGTACCCGTCTAGCGGCCTCCTACAATGAGCAGTTCTTC	CASSTRLAASYNEQFF
TRBV24-1	TRBJ2-1	TRBD2	.	TGTGCCACCAGTGACACGACTAGCGGGAGAAATGAGCAGTTCTTC	CATSDTTSGRNEQFF
TRBV30	TRBJ1-2	TRBD1	few	TGTGCCTGGAGTGAGACAGGGGGACGTGGCTACACCTTC	CAWSETGGRGYTF
TRBV6-5	TRBJ1-1	.	.	TGTGCCAGCAGTTCCTACGGTGACACTGAAGCTTTCTTT	CASSSYGDTEAFF
TRBV5-4	TRBJ1-4	TRBD1	once	TGTGCCAGCAGCCCCGGGACAGGGTCAGGTGAAAAACTGTTTTTT	CASSPGTGSGEKLFF
TRBV19	TRBJ2-1	TRBD2	.	TGTGCCAGTAGTTCCTCTAGCGGCTCCTACAATGAGCAGTTCTTC	CASSSSSGSYNEQFF
TRBV7-2	TRBJ2-3	TRBD2	once	TGTGCCAGCAGCTTATTCCTAGCGGGGGGGCGTGGGCAGTATTTT	CASSLFLAGGRGQYF
TRBV28	TRBJ1-1	TRBD1	.	TGTGCCAGCAGTTTATCCCCGGGACAGGGTTCCGCTGAAGCTTTCTTT	CASSLSPGQGSAEAFF
TRBV28	TRBJ2-6	TRBD1	.	TGTGCCAGCGGTTCCGGGACAGCCGGGGCCAACGTCCTGACTTTC	CASGSGTAGANVLTF
TRBV7-9	TRBJ1-2	.	.	TGTGCCAGCAGCTTAGACAGGGCTAAAGGCAATGGCTACACCTTC	CASSLDRAKGNGYTF
TRBV30	TRBJ1-2	.	.	TGTGCCTGGGTCCGGGACACCTATGGCTACACCTTC	CAWVRDTYGYTF
TRBV6-1	TRBJ1-6	.	.	TGTGCCAGCAGTGAATGGGTTGGAGGGAATCGAAATTCACCCCTCCACTTT	CASSEWVGGNRNSPLHF
TRBV10-1	TRBJ2-3	.	.	TGCGCCAGCAGTGAGACAGGGACGGTTACGCAGTATTTT	CASSETGTVTQYF
TRBV30	TRBJ2-2	.	.	TGTGCCTGGAGTGTCAATTCGAACACCGGGGAGCTGTTTTTT	CAWSVNSNTGELFF
TRBV6-5	TRBJ1-6	.	.	TGTGCCAGCATTCCCGGCAGGGACAACTCGTTGTCCCTCCACTTT	CASIPGRDNSLSLHF
TRBV5-1	TRBJ1-4	.	.	TGCGCCAGCAGCTTGGCGGGGGGACTTCTTAATGAAAAACTGTTTTTT	CASSLAGGLLNEKLFF
TRBV2	TRBJ2-7	TRBD2	.	TGTGCCAGCAGGGAGACTAGCGGGAGAACCGCATACGAGCAGTACTTC	CASRETSGRTAYEQYF
TRBV6-5	TRBJ2-7	.	few	TGTGCCAGCAGTAAGCTGACAGGAGAAACTTACGAGCAGTACTTC	CASSKLTGETYEQYF
TRBV19	TRBJ1-2	.	.	TGTGCCAGTAGTATCCAGGGTGGCTATGGCTACACCTTC	CASSIQGGYGYTF
TRBV13	TRBJ1-1	TRBD1	.	TGTGCCAGCAGCTTAGGCAGGGGGGCGGCTTTCTTT	CASSLGRGAAFF
TRBV24-1	TRBJ2-4	TRBD1	.	TGTGCCACCAGTGATTCCGACAGGGAAGGCAAAAACATTCAGTACTTC	CATSDSDREGKNIQYF